The following is a T cell receptor beta chain sequence with its context. Its antigen is unknown. Through a sample-barcoded 5' primer and a J-beta primer mix, a second PCR was run for about 6 to 11 cycles. Via MiXCR, TCRdb re-called the 5' RACE reads, giving one row per CDR3 protein. The sample lists about 1.5 million distinct CDR3 sequences; roughly 43% were seen once. The sample belongs to a study of blood T cells in healthy people across ages. Study-level points and caveats: Versus aged donors, long-lived donors had higher diversity and more naive CD4+ cells.

The germline CDR1 and CDR2 sequences are DFQATT and SNEGSKA (reference sequence). The V end lost 3 bases, the J end lost 8 bases, and 14 bases lay between the germline ends. The CDR3 contains 13 residues. The chain carries TRBV20-1 and TRBJ2-1, with D perhaps matching TRBD1 or TRBD2 (6 bases each). The sequencing input was blood. The TCR originated in a young woman in good health. CDR3 sequence: CSASGGPFHEQFF. CDR3 DNA sequence: TGCAGTGCTAGCGGGGGCCCTTTTCATGAGCAGTTCTTC.